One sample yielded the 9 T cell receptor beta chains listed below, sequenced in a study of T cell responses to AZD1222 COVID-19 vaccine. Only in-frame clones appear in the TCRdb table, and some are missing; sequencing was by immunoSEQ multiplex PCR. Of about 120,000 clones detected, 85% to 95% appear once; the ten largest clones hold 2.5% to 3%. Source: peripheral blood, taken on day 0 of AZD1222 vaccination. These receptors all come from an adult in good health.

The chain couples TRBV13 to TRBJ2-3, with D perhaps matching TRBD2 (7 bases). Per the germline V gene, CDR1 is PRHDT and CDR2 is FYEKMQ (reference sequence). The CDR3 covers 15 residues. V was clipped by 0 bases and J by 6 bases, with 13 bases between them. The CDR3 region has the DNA TGTGCCAGCAGCTTAGGGACAGGACTAGTTGATACGCAGTATTTT. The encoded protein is CASSLGTGLVDTQYF.

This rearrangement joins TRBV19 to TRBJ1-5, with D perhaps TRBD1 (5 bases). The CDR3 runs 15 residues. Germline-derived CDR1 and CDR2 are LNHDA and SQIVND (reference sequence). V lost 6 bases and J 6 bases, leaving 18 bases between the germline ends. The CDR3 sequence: CASRDRGGAGQPQHF. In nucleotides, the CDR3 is TGTGCCAGTAGGGATCGGGGAGGGGCTGGTCAGCCCCAGCATTTT.

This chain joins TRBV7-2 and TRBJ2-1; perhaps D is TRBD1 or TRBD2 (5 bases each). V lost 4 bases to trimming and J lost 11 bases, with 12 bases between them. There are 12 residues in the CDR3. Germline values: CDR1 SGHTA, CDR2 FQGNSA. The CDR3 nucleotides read TGTGCCAGCAGCTACCGGGACGGCAAGCAGTTCTTC. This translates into CASSYRDGKQFF.

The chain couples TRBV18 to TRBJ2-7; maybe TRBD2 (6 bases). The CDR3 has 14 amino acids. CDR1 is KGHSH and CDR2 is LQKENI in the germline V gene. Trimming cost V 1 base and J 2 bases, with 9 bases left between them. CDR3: CASSPLADTYEQYF. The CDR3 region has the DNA TGTGCCAGCTCACCACTAGCGGATACCTACGAGCAGTACTTC.

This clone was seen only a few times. CDR3 nucleotides: TGTGCCAGCAGTGCTCGATTAGCCGGCTCCGGAGAGCAGTACTTC. Amino acid sequence: CASSARLAGSGEQYF. The chain joins TRBV2 to TRBJ2-7, with unresolved D. V lost 4 bases, J lost 7 bases, and 20 bases lay in between. CDR3 length equals 15 residues. CDR1 SNHLY and CDR2 FYNNEI come from the germline V gene.

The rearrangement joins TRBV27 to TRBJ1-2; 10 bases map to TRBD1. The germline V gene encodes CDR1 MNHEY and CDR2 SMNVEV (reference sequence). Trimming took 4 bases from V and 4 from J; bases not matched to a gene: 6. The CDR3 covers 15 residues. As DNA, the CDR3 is TGTGCCAGCAGTTCGTGGACAGGGGGGGGCTATGGCTACACCTTC. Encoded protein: CASSSWTGGGYGYTF.

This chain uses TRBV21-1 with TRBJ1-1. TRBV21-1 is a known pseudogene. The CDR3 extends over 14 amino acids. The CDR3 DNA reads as TGTGCCAGCAGCACATATGGGGGGAACACTGAAGCTTTCTTT. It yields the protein CASSTYGGNTEAFF.

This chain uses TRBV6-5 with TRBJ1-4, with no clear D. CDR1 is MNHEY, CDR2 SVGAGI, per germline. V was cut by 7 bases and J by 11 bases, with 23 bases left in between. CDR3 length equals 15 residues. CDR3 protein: CASTSWYYFEAKLFF. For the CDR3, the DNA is TGTGCCAGCACCTCCTGGTACTATTTTGAGGCGAAACTGTTTTTT.

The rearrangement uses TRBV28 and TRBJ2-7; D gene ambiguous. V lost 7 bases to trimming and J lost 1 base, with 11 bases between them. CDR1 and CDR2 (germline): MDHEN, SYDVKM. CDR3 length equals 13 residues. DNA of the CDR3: TGTGCCAGCAACGGGTGGAAATCCTACGAGCAGTACTTC. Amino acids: CASNGWKSYEQYF.